A single sample gave rise to the 29 T cell receptor beta chains below, sequenced in a study of patients and donors after allogeneic stem cell transplantation (dated by TCRdb to 2019 to 2021). The library was prepared using RT-PCR. Sequenced using a NextSeq 550. TCRdb redid the processing of the public reads, applying fastp at Q25 and MiXCR, and retained in-frame beta chains. Under each unique CDR3 protein, matching rows form one entry showing the most common genes and DNA. The table for this sample lists about a million distinct CDR3 sequences; about a sixth of them were counted only once. 6% of the sample is held by the ten biggest clonotypes. Material: blood, either unsorted or a sorted T cell fraction (not recorded which). The receptors originated from a human donor who was either an allogeneic HSCT recipient or a stem cell or donor lymphocyte infusion donor (not recorded which). It is not recorded whose cells these are; they may come from a transplant donor.

This clonotype was recorded a few times. This sequence joins TRBV3-1 and TRBJ2-4; TRBD2 aligns across 16 bases. Germline loops: CDR1 LGHDT, CDR2 YNNKEL (reference sequence). This CDR3 comprises 16 residues. J was trimmed by 12 bases and V by 0 bases; bases with no gene match: 5. CDR3 DNA sequence: TGTGCCAGCAGCCAAGAGGGACTAGCGGGGGGGCAATATCAGTACTTC. Its protein product is CASSQEGLAGGQYQYF.

The sample holds a few counts of this clonotype. The J gene is TRBJ1-6, the V gene TRBV27; a weak D match, TRBD1 (6 bases). CDR3 length: 16 residues. CDR1 and CDR2 (germline): MNHEY, SMNVEV (reference sequence). The V and J ends lost 3 bases and 7 bases respectively, with 16 bases between them. Here the CDR3 DNA reads TGTGCCAGCAGTTTCCGGACAGACAAAACAAATTCACCCCTCCACTTT. Residues: CASSFRTDKTNSPLHF.

This chain uses TRBV12-3 or TRBV12-4 with TRBJ2-7, with D perhaps TRBD2 (6 bases). CDR3 length equals 17 residues. V gave up 3 bases and J gave up 0 bases, with 18 bases separating them. The CDR3 reads CASSFGLPGGNSYEQYF. CDR3 coding DNA: TGTGCCAGCAGTTTTGGGCTACCAGGAGGGAACTCCTACGAGCAGTACTTC.

Only a few counts were recorded for this clonotype. The chain is built from TRBV12-3 or TRBV12-4 and TRBJ2-7; the match to TRBD2 covers 9 bases. J gave up 6 bases and V 8 bases, and 11 bases lay outside the gene matches. The CDR3 totals 14 residues. The CDR3 nucleotides read TGTGCCAGCGCCTTGGGGCTAGCGGGAACCGAGCAGTACTTC. It yields the protein CASALGLAGTEQYF.

This clonotype was picked up a small number of times. The chain recombines TRBV12-3 or TRBV12-4 with TRBJ2-4; no clear D. Trimming left V 1 base short and J 10 bases short, with 5 bases between. CDR3 size: 11 residues. The CDR3 DNA reads TGTGCCAGCAGTTTAGAGTCGATTCAGTACTTC. It translates to CASSLESIQYF.

This rearrangement joins TRBV30 to TRBJ2-7, with D tentatively TRBD1 (5 bases). Germline CDR1 and CDR2: GTSNPN and SVGIG (reference sequence). CDR3 length equals 16 residues. With 3 bases removed from V and 7 bases from J, the gap between germline ends came to 25 bases. This CDR3 is CAWSTDSPGKRREQYF. Here the CDR3 DNA reads TGTGCCTGGAGCACAGACTCCCCAGGGAAGCGCCGGGAGCAGTACTTC.

The chain has TRBV25-1 and TRBJ2-5; the D call may be TRBD1 or TRBD2 (6 bases each). Between the trimmed V and J ends, which lost 6 bases and 5 bases, there was a span of 16 bases. CDR1 is MGHDK, CDR2 SYGVNS, per germline. This CDR3 is built from 14 residues. The CDR3 reads CASRKQGGDETQYF. In nucleotides, the CDR3 is TGTGCCAGCAGGAAACAGGGAGGAGACGAGACCCAGTACTTC.

This clonotype occurred many times. This chain uses TRBV4-2 with TRBJ2-2; D is possibly TRBD2 (5 bases). Germline CDR1 and CDR2: LGHNA and YNFKEQ. The CDR3 is 15 residues long. V lost 6 bases, J lost 1 base, and 12 bases lay in between. The CDR3 loop reads CASRSGRENTGELFF. CDR3 nucleotide sequence: TGTGCCAGCAGATCCGGACGGGAGAACACCGGGGAGCTGTTTTTT.

This clonotype was observed a few times. The rearrangement uses TRBV20-1 and TRBJ1-1; tentatively, D is TRBD1 (5 bases). The CDR3 sequence is 15 residues long. Trimming removed 3 bases from V and 1 base from J, with 15 bases in between. Germline-derived CDR1 and CDR2 are DFQATT and SNEGSKA (reference sequence). CDR3 nucleotide sequence: TGCAGTGCTAGTTCCTCGGGCAGGGAGAACACTGAAGCTTTCTTT. Protein: CSASSSGRENTEAFF.

V is TRBV12-3 or TRBV12-4 and J is TRBJ2-1; D might be TRBD2 (7 bases). The CDR3 length is 14 residues. V was clipped by 0 bases and J by 10 bases, with 13 bases between them. The CDR3 spells CASSLAGGPREQFF. In nucleotides, the CDR3 is TGTGCCAGCAGTTTAGCGGGGGGGCCGCGAGAGCAGTTCTTC.

This clonotype appeared a few times. V and J are TRBV28 and TRBJ2-7, with D unclear. Deletions cut 4 bases from V and 0 bases from J, with 7 bases between. Germline V CDR1 and CDR2: MDHEN, SYDVKM. The CDR3 is 13 amino acids. The CDR3 DNA reads TGTGCCAGCAGTTCCCTGGGCTCCTACGAGCAGTACTTC. This encodes CASSSLGSYEQYF.

The chain joins TRBV7-6 to TRBJ2-2, with 8 bases lining up with TRBD1. Germline values: CDR1 SGHVS, CDR2 FNYEAQ. There are 15 residues in the CDR3. After removal of 1 base from V and 5 bases from J, the junction contained 3 bases not matched to a gene. CDR3 nucleotides: TGTGCCAGCAGCTTAGGACAGGGGAGGACCGGGGAGCTGTTTTTT. This codes for CASSLGQGRTGELFF.

The chain is built from TRBV19 and TRBJ1-1; the D gene is possibly TRBD1 (5 bases). Germline V gives CDR1 LNHDA, CDR2 SQIVND (reference sequence). The CDR3 sequence is 12 residues long. The V end lost 5 bases, the J end lost 10 bases, and 14 bases lay between the germline ends. CDR3 in DNA: TGTGCCAGTAGTTTCCGAGACGGGGGAGCTTTCTTT. It codes for CASSFRDGGAFF. Complete variable domain (other parts from reference TRBV19 and TRBJ1-1): DGGITQSPKYLFRKEGQNVTLSCEQNLNHDAMYWYRQDPGQGLRLIYYSQIVNDFQKGDIAEGYSVSREKKESFPLTVTSAQKNPTAFYLCASSFRDGGAFFGQGTRLTVV.

This clonotype was counted a few times. The chain links TRBV4-3 to TRBJ1-4; 7 bases line up with TRBD1. Germline assignment: CDR1 LGHNA and CDR2 YSLEER. This CDR3 has 16 residues. Unmatched junction bases numbered 6, after V lost 0 bases and J lost 5 bases. DNA of the CDR3: TGCGCCAGCAGCCAAGATTTGGGACAGTCGAATGAAAAACTGTTTTTT. Amino acids: CASSQDLGQSNEKLFF.

The table lists this clonotype with a few counts. The V and J genes are TRBV7-9 and TRBJ1-6; D might be TRBD1 (6 bases). CDR1 SEHNR and CDR2 FQNEAQ come from the germline V gene (reference sequence). The V and J ends lost 1 base and 9 bases respectively, with 10 bases between them. CDR3 length: 14 amino acids. CDR3: CASSLGLRGSPLHF. The CDR3 DNA reads TGTGCCAGCAGCTTAGGTCTCAGGGGTTCACCCCTCCACTTT.

This clonotype was picked up many times. This chain joins TRBV10-3 and TRBJ2-3; maybe TRBD2 (5 bases). The germline CDR1 and CDR2 sequences are ENHRY and SYGVKD. V lost 8 bases and J 2 bases, leaving 8 bases between the germline ends. The CDR3 spans 12 residues. The CDR3 DNA reads TGTGCCATCGCAGACTACACAGATACGCAGTATTTT. This translates into CAIADYTDTQYF.

This chain links TRBV10-3 with TRBJ2-5; 9 nucleotides align to TRBD1. From germline, CDR1 is ENHRY and CDR2 SYGVKD. This CDR3 is built from 15 residues. The V gene end was trimmed by 6 bases and the J gene end by 4 bases; junction bases not matched to a gene: 9. CDR3 amino acids: CAISSRDRVRETQYF. The CDR3 coding sequence is TGTGCCATCAGCTCCAGGGACAGGGTTCGAGAGACCCAGTACTTC.

The rearrangement links TRBV12-3 or TRBV12-4 to TRBJ2-3; a possible D gene is TRBD1 (6 bases). V was trimmed by 5 bases and J by 3 bases, leaving 21 bases between them. This CDR3 region has 17 residues. The CDR3 sequence is CASSLTAGTKSTDTQYF. The CDR3 nucleotides read TGTGCCAGCAGTCTAACTGCCGGGACAAAATCGACAGATACGCAGTATTTT.

The J gene is TRBJ2-1, the V gene TRBV7-3; 9 bases match TRBD2. CDR3 length: 14 amino acids. CDR1 SGHTA and CDR2 FQGTGA come from the germline V gene. The junction had 9 bases not matched to a gene; V was cut back by 8 bases and J by 7 bases. CDR3 protein: CASQLAGVSNEQFF. The CDR3 DNA is TGTGCCAGCCAGTTAGCGGGAGTAAGTAATGAGCAGTTCTTC. The full variable domain, its missing parts supplied by reference TRBV7-3 and TRBJ2-1, is GAGVSQTPSNKVTEKGKYVELRCDPISGHTALYWYRQSLGQGPEFLIYFQGTGAADDSGLPNDRFFAVRPEGSVSTLKIQRTERGDSAVYLCASQLAGVSNEQFFGPGTRLTVL.

This chain connects TRBV20-1 to TRBJ2-7; D might be TRBD2 (5 bases). The CDR3 has 12 amino acids. Germline loops: CDR1 DFQATT, CDR2 SNEGSKA (reference sequence). Trimming cost V 6 bases and J 9 bases, with 18 bases left between them. DNA of the CDR3: TGCAGTGCCGGCCCGGCCAGGCGGGTGCAGTACTTC. It translates to CSAGPARRVQYF.

V usage is TRBV7-9 and J usage is TRBJ2-1; TRBD2 agrees at 9 bases. Germline CDR1 and CDR2: SEHNR and FQNEAQ (reference sequence). The CDR3 spans 15 residues. V shed 5 bases and J 8 bases; nucleotides not matched to a gene: 10. This CDR3 is CASSLHGGGADEQFF. The CDR3 nucleotides are TGTGCCAGCAGCCTCCACGGCGGGGGGGCTGATGAGCAGTTCTTC.

The gene calls are TRBV2 and TRBJ2-1, with TRBD1 as a possible D gene (5 bases). Per germline, CDR1 SNHLY and CDR2 FYNNEI. V was cut by 1 base and J by 15 bases, with 16 bases left in between. This CDR3 spans 13 amino acids. CDR3 DNA: TGTGCCAGCAGTGAAGGGGGCCCCCACCGGTGGTTCTTC. Translating it yields CASSEGGPHRWFF.

As concerns this clonotype: This sequence may be a read error, since a much larger clone differs from it by one base. The V and J genes are TRBV24-1 and TRBJ2-6; no clear D gene. V was cut by 7 bases and J by 1 base, with 1 base left in between. This CDR3 is built from 12 residues. Germline-derived CDR1 and CDR2 are KGHDR and SFDVKD. This chain's CDR3 is CATRSGANVLTF. The CDR3 DNA reads as TGTGCCACCAGGTCTGGGGCCAACGTCCTGACTTTC.

The sample holds a few counts of this clonotype. The V gene is TRBV11-3, the J gene TRBJ1-1; D is perhaps TRBD1 (6 bases). The length of the CDR3 is 15 residues. Germline V gives CDR1 SGHNT, CDR2 YENEEA. Trimming pared 3 bases from V and 5 bases from J, leaving 16 bases between. The CDR3 sequence is CASSFSSGGRTEAFF. The CDR3, as DNA: TGTGCCAGCAGCTTTAGCTCCGGGGGCCGGACTGAAGCTTTCTTT.

V gene TRBV30 combines with J gene TRBJ2-7; 10 bases align to TRBD1. Trimming removed 6 bases from V and 3 bases from J; junction bases left unmatched: 5. CDR1 is GTSNPN, CDR2 SVGIG, per germline (reference sequence). The CDR3 contains 13 residues. This CDR3 reads CACAGTGDYEQYF. CDR3 DNA sequence: TGTGCCTGCGCCGGGACAGGGGACTACGAGCAGTACTTC.

This clonotype has ten or more counts. This rearrangement joins TRBV12-3 or TRBV12-4 to TRBJ2-7, with D possibly matching TRBD1 (6 bases). Trimming left V 6 bases short and J 2 bases short, with 20 bases between. The CDR3 contains 16 residues. The CDR3 coding sequence is TGTGCCAGCAGCTCCAGGGGTGGAAGACCCACCTACGAGCAGTACTTC. The encoded protein is CASSSRGGRPTYEQYF.

As DNA, the CDR3 is TGTGCCAGCAGTGCCCCCGGGACGGAAGATAAATACGAGCAGTACTTC. Protein: CASSAPGTEDKYEQYF. The chain uses TRBV25-1 and TRBJ2-7; D may match TRBD1 or TRBD2 (5 bases each). The V gene's germline CDR1 is MGHDK and CDR2 SYGVNS. The CDR3 runs 16 residues. With 4 bases removed from V and 4 bases from J, the gap between germline ends came to 20 bases.

This clonotype was detected many times. The chain employs TRBV20-1 and TRBJ2-3; D not certain. Trimming stripped 0 bases from V and 4 bases from J, with 5 bases between. Germline V gene lookup returns CDR1 DFQATT and CDR2 SNEGSKA (reference sequence). The CDR3 length is 12 residues. The DNA of the CDR3 is TGCAGTGCTAGAGAAGGTTCAGATACGCAGTATTTT. As protein: CSAREGSDTQYF.

The J gene is TRBJ1-2, the V gene TRBV6-1, with 11 nucleotides matching TRBD1. The CDR3 is 16 residues long. Germline assignment: CDR1 MNHNS and CDR2 SASEGT. The trim removed 5 bases at V and 3 bases at J, leaving 8 bases unmatched. The CDR3 protein is CASSRGTGGKDYGYTF. DNA for the CDR3: TGTGCCAGCAGTCGCGGGACAGGGGGGAAGGACTATGGCTACACCTTC.